This passage covers 9 T cell receptor beta chains from one sample sequenced in a study of response to subunit inactivated influenza vaccine. TCRdb fed the RT-PCR reads into MiXCR, producing one record per CDR3 protein. The sample holds hundreds of thousands of distinct CDR3 sequences, 6% to 9% seen once. Specimen: PBMCs from blood, collected roughly 24 months after vaccination. The receptors come from a man between 50 and 75 years old who received an inactivated influenza vaccine.

This clonotype was found a few times. This chain links TRBV4-1 with TRBJ1-4; the D gene is possibly TRBD1 (6 bases). Germline-derived CDR1 and CDR2 are MGHRA and YSYEKL. There are 16 residues in the CDR3. The V and J ends lost 4 bases and 0 bases respectively, with 12 bases between them. CDR3 nucleotides: TGCGCCAGCAGCCCAGGGGACGGCTCAACTAATGAAAAACTGTTTTTT. The encoded protein is CASSPGDGSTNEKLFF.

This chain connects TRBV21-1 to TRBJ2-3; the D call TRBD2 from the table was never checked on the DNA. TRBV21-1 is classified as a pseudogene. The CDR3 has 18 amino acids. CDR3 bases: TGTGCCAGCAGCGGACCCCATCTAGCGGGGGGGCTTGAAGATACGCAGTATTTT. As protein: CASSGPHLAGGLEDTQYF.

This clonotype was observed a handful of times. This chain's CDR3 is CAWSVEGSEPQHF. The CDR3 bases are TGTGCCTGGAGTGTAGAAGGGAGCGAGCCCCAGCATTTT. The chain uses TRBV30 and TRBJ1-5, with D uncertain. Germline CDR1 and CDR2: GTSNPN and SVGIG (reference sequence). V lost 0 bases and J lost 8, with 11 bases in between. This CDR3 contains 13 residues.

The chain links TRBV19 to TRBJ2-5; TRBD2 agrees at 9 bases. From germline, CDR1 is LNHDA and CDR2 SQIVND (reference sequence). V dropped 3 bases and J dropped 9; count of bases not matched to a gene: 8. The CDR3 loop spans 14 amino acids. The CDR3 region is CASSISATSGSQYF. CDR3 DNA sequence: TGTGCCAGTAGTATTTCCGCGACTAGCGGTTCCCAGTACTTC.

This clonotype was detected a few times. The rearrangement joins TRBV28 to TRBJ2-3; 10 bases map to TRBD2. J gave up 1 base and V 6 bases, and 10 bases lay outside the gene matches. Germline V lookup: CDR1 MDHEN, CDR2 SYDVKM. CDR3 size: 17 residues. The CDR3 DNA reads TGTGCCAGCAGAGGCCCCTTGAGCGGGGGGGGCACAGATACGCAGTATTTT. It yields the protein CASRGPLSGGGTDTQYF.

This clonotype has just a few counts. An end of the junction differs from the germline gene, which may be a read error. This sequence joins TRBV20-1 and TRBJ1-5; D call uncertain. Germline assignment: CDR1 DFQATT and CDR2 SNEGSKA (reference sequence). The CDR3 is 15 residues long. The CDR3 nucleotides are TGCAGTGCAAGAGCGACGGCGGTCCGTAATCAGCCCCAGCATTTT. Protein: CSARATAVRNQPQHF.

The table lists this clonotype with many counts. The chain couples TRBV4-3 to TRBJ2-1, with 7 bases that match TRBD2. Germline loops: CDR1 LGHNA, CDR2 YSLEER. V shed 1 base, J shed 5 bases, and the junction held 11 bases outside the gene matches. The CDR3 totals 17 residues. CDR3 nucleotide sequence: TGCGCCAGCAGCCAAGGATGGGCCGGGAGGCTCAACAATGAGCAGTTCTTC. Amino acids: CASSQGWAGRLNNEQFF.

CDR3 residues: CAIKTGGPGELFF. The CDR3 region has the DNA TGTGCCATCAAAACAGGGGGCCCCGGGGAGCTGTTTTTT. The V call is TRBV10-3, the J call TRBJ2-2; TRBD1 aligns across 9 bases. CDR1 is ENHRY, CDR2 SYGVKD, per germline. Trimming at V came to 7 bases and at J to 6 bases, leaving 3 bases not matched to a gene. The CDR3 runs to 13 residues.

This clonotype was seen a handful of times. The chain links TRBV20-1 to TRBJ2-3, with 7 bases matching TRBD2. CDR3 length: 13 residues. Germline V gene sequence: CDR1 DFQATT, CDR2 SNEGSKA (reference sequence). DNA for the CDR3: TGCAGGGCCTATAGCGGGAGCACAGATACGCAGTATTTT. Its translation: CRAYSGSTDTQYF.